These 28 T cell receptor beta chains came from one sample sequenced in a study of shared clonotypes between healthy human individuals. This table comes from immunoSEQ multiplex PCR, and its TCRdb copy is limited to in-frame clones, with some not included. The data contain about 1.1 million clones, roughly 80% of them singletons. Sequencing was performed on memory CD4+ T cells from PBMCs. As to subset: CD45RA-negative fraction. The receptors here all came from a man aged 18 to 29 in good health. Some clones in this sample may be carry-over from other donors' samples.

This chain joins TRBV5-1 and TRBJ1-1; D remains ambiguous. Germline-derived CDR1 and CDR2 are SGHRS and YFSETQ. V was clipped by 4 bases and J by 0 bases, with 10 bases between them. This CDR3 has 14 residues. CDR3 protein: CASSPQLLNTEAFF. DNA of the CDR3: TGCGCCAGCAGCCCTCAGTTGTTGAACACTGAAGCTTTCTTT.

The rearrangement links TRBV19 to TRBJ1-5; D perhaps matches TRBD1 (5 bases). Trimming shortened V by 7 bases and J by 4 bases, and 17 bases separated the two germline ends. The V gene's germline CDR1 is LNHDA and CDR2 SQIVND (reference sequence). The CDR3 runs to 15 residues. CDR3 bases: TGTGCCAGTACCACCCACGACAGAGTAAATCAGCCCCAGCATTTT. Protein product: CASTTHDRVNQPQHF.

The gene calls are TRBV25-1 and TRBJ1-4; D perhaps matches TRBD1 (6 bases). The CDR3 loop spans 15 amino acids. The V gene lost 3 bases and the J gene lost 5 bases, with 13 bases spanning the gap. The germline V gene has CDR1 MGHDK and CDR2 SYGVNS. Here the CDR3 reads CASSEGRGSNEKLFF. For the CDR3, the DNA is TGTGCCAGCAGTGAGGGCAGGGGATCAAATGAAAAACTGTTTTTT.

This clone was observed a handful of times. The J gene is TRBJ2-2, the V gene TRBV7-3; TRBD1 is a possible D gene (5 bases). Germline CDR1 and CDR2: SGHTA and FQGTGA. The CDR3 runs 14 residues. V lost 2 bases and J 3 bases, leaving 7 bases between the germline ends. The DNA of the CDR3 is TGTGCCAGCAGCTTAGGACACGACACCGGGGAGCTGTTTTTT. Translation gives CASSLGHDTGELFF. Using reference TRBV7-3 and TRBJ2-2 for the parts outside the CDR3, the full variable domain is GAGVSQTPSNKVTEKGKYVELRCDPISGHTALYWYRQSLGQGPEFLIYFQGTGAADDSGLPNDRFFAVRPEGSVSTLKIQRTERGDSAVYLCASSLGHDTGELFFGEGSRLTVL.

As concerns this clone: At the DNA level, this CDR3 is encoded by other sequences in the same sample as well. This chain connects TRBV6-6 to TRBJ1-1; 8 bases map to TRBD1. Germline V gives CDR1 MNHNY, CDR2 SVGAGI (reference sequence). V was pared by 5 bases and J by 1 base, with 9 bases of the junction left unmatched. CDR3 size: 16 residues. CDR3 sequence: CASSPGQGRGNTEAFF. In DNA form, the CDR3 reads TGTGCCAGCAGTCCCGGACAGGGCCGAGGGAACACTGAAGCTTTCTTT.

CDR3: CASSPPGTRASEQYF. For the CDR3, the DNA is TGTGCCAGCTCACCACCCGGGACTAGAGCCTCCGAGCAGTACTTC. The rearrangement joins TRBV18 to TRBJ2-7; 8 bases align to TRBD2. Trimming removed 0 bases from V and 6 bases from J; junction bases left unmatched: 7. CDR1 is KGHSH and CDR2 is LQKENI in the germline V gene. The CDR3 is 15 amino acids.

The V call is TRBV28, the J call TRBJ1-2; D is possibly TRBD1 (5 bases). Trimming took off 6 bases at V and 4 bases at J, with 9 bases between the two ends. Germline values: CDR1 MDHEN, CDR2 SYDVKM. CDR3 length: 12 amino acids. The CDR3 spells CASSDSAYGYTF. Here the CDR3 DNA reads TGTGCCAGCAGCGACAGCGCCTATGGCTACACCTTC.

This rearrangement joins TRBV10-2 to TRBJ2-5, with D perhaps given as TRBD1 or TRBD2 (5 bases each). V lost 7 bases and J lost 7, with 25 bases in between. The CDR3 contains 16 residues. Per the germline V gene, CDR1 is WSHSY and CDR2 is SAAADI. For the CDR3, the DNA is TGCGCCAGCACCGATATCCCGGGGCTCGTATTAGGGACCCAGTACTTC. Amino acid sequence: CASTDIPGLVLGTQYF.

This clone has a single count. The rearrangement links TRBV7-9 to TRBJ1-2, with D unclear. Germline V gene data show CDR1 as SEHNR and CDR2 as FQNEAQ (reference sequence). This CDR3 is 13 amino acids long. Trimming took off 5 bases at V and 4 bases at J, with 11 bases between the two ends. CDR3 coding DNA: TGTGCCAGCAGCCCGGGGTCCGGCTATGGCTACACCTTC. Translated, it gives CASSPGSGYGYTF.

The chain employs TRBV2 and TRBJ2-3; the D gene is possibly TRBD1 (6 bases). CDR1 SNHLY and CDR2 FYNNEI come from the germline V gene. V was cut by 8 bases and J by 2 bases, with 17 bases left in between. The CDR3 runs 15 residues. CDR3 sequence: CASLGAPPLTDTQYF. The CDR3 DNA is TGTGCCAGCCTGGGGGCTCCGCCCCTCACAGATACGCAGTATTTT. The full variable domain, completed using reference TRBV2 and TRBJ2-3, is EPEVTQTPSHQVTQMGQEVILRCVPISNHLYFYWYRQILGQKVEFLVSFYNNEISEKSEIFDDQFSVERPDGSNFTLKIRSTKLEDSAMYFCASLGAPPLTDTQYFGPGTRLTVL.

CDR3 sequence reads: CASSEGPPSTDTQYF. The CDR3 DNA follows: TGTGCCAGCAGTGAGGGGCCCCCTAGCACAGATACGCAGTATTTT. This chain uses TRBV2 with TRBJ2-3; a weak D match, TRBD1 (5 bases). V was trimmed by 3 bases and J by 0 bases, leaving 10 bases between them. Germline assignment: CDR1 SNHLY and CDR2 FYNNEI. The CDR3 runs 15 residues.

The gene calls are TRBV29-1 and TRBJ2-3, with a tentative D call TRBD2 (6 bases). Germline V lookup: CDR1 SQVTM, CDR2 ANQGSEA. V was trimmed by 3 bases and J by 3 bases, leaving 13 bases between them. The CDR3 spans 14 residues. CDR3 protein: CSVDRGDGTDTQYF. CDR3 sequence (DNA): TGCAGCGTTGATCGCGGGGATGGGACAGATACGCAGTATTTT.

The J gene is TRBJ2-3, the V gene TRBV15, with TRBD2 matching 11 bases. Trimming removed 4 bases from V and 0 bases from J; junction bases left unmatched: 12. Per the germline V gene, CDR1 is LNHNV and CDR2 is YYDKDF (reference sequence). This CDR3 region has 19 residues. CDR3 loop: CATSTPGIAGGTSTDTQYF. The CDR3 nucleotides read TGTGCCACCAGCACCCCGGGGATAGCGGGAGGGACTAGCACAGATACGCAGTATTTT.

This rearrangement joins TRBV7-2 to TRBJ2-7; 9 nucleotides match TRBD1. The CDR3 consists of 14 residues. CDR1 SGHTA and CDR2 FQGNSA come from the germline V gene. After removal of 5 bases from V and 1 base from J, the junction contained 3 bases not matched to a gene. The CDR3 reads CASSRGTGSYEQYF. DNA of the CDR3: TGTGCCAGCAGCCGTGGGACAGGGTCCTACGAGCAGTACTTC.

The rearrangement uses TRBV5-8 and TRBJ1-4; D is undetermined. Trimming shortened V by 0 bases and J by 3 bases, and 9 bases separated the two germline ends. This CDR3 is built from 15 residues. Germline V gene sequence: CDR1 SGHTS, CDR2 YDEGEE. CDR3 loop: CASSLGRWANEKLFF. The CDR3 DNA sequence: TGTGCCAGCAGCTTGGGCAGGTGGGCTAATGAAAAACTGTTTTTT. Full variable domain (missing parts from reference TRBV5-8 and TRBJ1-4): EAGVTQSPTHLIKTRGQQATLRCSPISGHTSVYWYQQALGLGLQFLLWYDEGEERNRGNFPPRFSGRQFPNYSSELNVNALELEDSALYLCASSLGRWANEKLFFGSGTQLSVL.

This chain connects TRBV4-2 to TRBJ2-1; TRBD2 aligns across 11 bases. The CDR3 extends over 17 amino acids. Germline assignment: CDR1 LGHNA and CDR2 YNFKEQ. V gave up 0 bases and J gave up 4 bases; unmatched junction bases: 5. CDR3 DNA: TGTGCCAGCAGCCAAGACTCGACTAGCGGGATGTACAATGAGCAGTTCTTC. Translation gives CASSQDSTSGMYNEQFF.

This clone came up once. This chain joins TRBV21-1 and TRBJ2-5; the D call in the table, TRBD2, was not verified against the DNA. TRBV21-1 is noted as a pseudogene. CDR3 size: 15 residues. The chain's CDR3 is CASSKGLAGEETQYF. In nucleotides, the CDR3 is TGTGCCAGCAGCAAAGGACTAGCGGGAGAAGAGACCCAGTACTTC.

The chain links TRBV10-3 to TRBJ1-2; 8 bases match TRBD1. The CDR3 is 13 amino acids. Germline CDR1 and CDR2: ENHRY and SYGVKD. The V segment lost 5 bases and the J segment 8 bases; nucleotides outside the gene matches: 7. The CDR3 protein is CAISLDRGGGYTF. CDR3 in DNA: TGTGCCATCAGTTTAGACAGGGGAGGCGGCTACACCTTC.

The rearrangement uses TRBV6-6 and TRBJ1-1; no clear D gene. The CDR3 has 15 amino acids. Germline CDR1 and CDR2: MNHNY and SVGAGI (reference sequence). V lost 7 bases, J lost 0 bases, and 15 bases lay in between. This CDR3 reads CASTNGVLMNTEAFF. CDR3 in DNA: TGTGCCAGCACAAACGGGGTCCTCATGAACACTGAAGCTTTCTTT.

The chain employs TRBV19 and TRBJ2-1, with D tentatively TRBD1 (6 bases). This CDR3 contains 13 residues. In germline, CDR1 is LNHDA, CDR2 SQIVND (reference sequence). Deletions cut 7 bases from V and 3 bases from J, with 10 bases between. The DNA of the CDR3 is TGTGCCAGTAAACGGGACAACTACAATGAGCAGTTCTTC. Translation: CASKRDNYNEQFF.

The table lists this clone with a few counts. Within the sample, other DNA sequences also encode this same CDR3. This sequence joins TRBV27 and TRBJ2-7; D might be TRBD1 or TRBD2, each matching 6 bases. The CDR3 consists of 15 residues. From germline, CDR1 is MNHEY and CDR2 SMNVEV (reference sequence). The germline V and J ends were trimmed by 5 bases and 3 bases, with 17 bases remaining between them. CDR3 in amino acids: CASSRGRGLSYEQYF. Written as DNA, the CDR3 is TGTGCCAGCAGTAGGGGCAGGGGACTCAGCTACGAGCAGTACTTC.

The chain employs TRBV27 and TRBJ2-2; D may be TRBD2 (5 bases). Germline V CDR1 and CDR2: MNHEY, SMNVEV (reference sequence). Trimming removed 2 bases at V and 7 bases at J, with 17 bases between. This CDR3 is 16 amino acids long. CDR3 in amino acids: CASSLRVSSFIGELFF. CDR3 nucleotides: TGTGCCAGCAGTTTAAGAGTCTCTAGCTTTATCGGGGAGCTGTTTTTT.

The chain is built from TRBV5-4 and TRBJ1-4; 8 bases agree with TRBD1. Germline CDR1 is SGHNT and CDR2 is YYREEE (reference sequence). The V segment lost 5 bases and the J segment 8 bases; nucleotides outside the gene matches: 5. The CDR3 spans 13 residues. CDR3 nucleotides: TGTGCCAGCAGTCGTGGACAGGGAGAAAAACTGTTTTTT. Protein sequence: CASSRGQGEKLFF.

This clone was found once. V usage is TRBV28 and J usage is TRBJ2-7; no definite D call. Germline values: CDR1 MDHEN, CDR2 SYDVKM. This CDR3 contains 17 residues. The ends were cut back, 5 bases at V and 6 bases at J, with 26 bases in the middle. The CDR3 protein is CASSPPWSLTPYSEQYF. The CDR3, as DNA: TGTGCCAGCAGTCCCCCTTGGTCCCTAACCCCGTATAGCGAGCAGTACTTC.

J is TRBJ2-1 and V is TRBV7-3; 7 bases match TRBD2. Trimming removed 1 base from V and 6 bases from J; junction bases left unmatched: 6. The CDR3 covers 15 residues. Germline V gene data show CDR1 as SGHTA and CDR2 as FQGTGA. The CDR3, as DNA: TGTGCCAGCAGCTTAAGCTGGGGGGGTTCCAATGAGCAGTTCTTC. It encodes CASSLSWGGSNEQFF.

The rearrangement joins TRBV27 to TRBJ1-4; D is unresolved. Trimming took off 0 bases at V and 8 bases at J, with 10 bases between the two ends. This CDR3 spans 14 amino acids. Germline V gene sequence: CDR1 MNHEY, CDR2 SMNVEV (reference sequence). The CDR3, as DNA: TGTGCCAGCAGTTTATCTACCGGAGGGGAAAAACTGTTTTTT. It specifies CASSLSTGGEKLFF.

The chain carries TRBV7-9 and TRBJ2-1, with 9 bases fitting TRBD2. Germline CDR1 reads SEHNR; CDR2 reads FQNEAQ (reference sequence). The length of the CDR3 is 14 residues. DNA of the CDR3: TGTGCGGTTAGGACTAGCGCCTCCTACAATGAGCAGTTCTTC. This codes for CAVRTSASYNEQFF. The full variable domain, completed using reference TRBV7-9 and TRBJ2-1, is DTGVSQNPRHKITKRGQNVTFRCDPISEHNRLYWYRQTLGQGPEFLTYFQNEAQLEKSRLLSDRFSAERPKGSFSTLEIQRTEQGDSAMYLCAVRTSASYNEQFFGPGTRLTVL.

V gene TRBV29-1 combines with J gene TRBJ2-5; D perhaps matches TRBD2 (7 bases). V was clipped by 6 bases and J by 2 bases, with 16 bases between them. The CDR3 runs to 14 residues. In germline, CDR1 is SQVTM, CDR2 ANQGSEA. The CDR3 sequence: CSVAKGGLQETQYF. The CDR3 nucleotides read TGCAGCGTCGCCAAGGGGGGGCTTCAAGAGACCCAGTACTTC.